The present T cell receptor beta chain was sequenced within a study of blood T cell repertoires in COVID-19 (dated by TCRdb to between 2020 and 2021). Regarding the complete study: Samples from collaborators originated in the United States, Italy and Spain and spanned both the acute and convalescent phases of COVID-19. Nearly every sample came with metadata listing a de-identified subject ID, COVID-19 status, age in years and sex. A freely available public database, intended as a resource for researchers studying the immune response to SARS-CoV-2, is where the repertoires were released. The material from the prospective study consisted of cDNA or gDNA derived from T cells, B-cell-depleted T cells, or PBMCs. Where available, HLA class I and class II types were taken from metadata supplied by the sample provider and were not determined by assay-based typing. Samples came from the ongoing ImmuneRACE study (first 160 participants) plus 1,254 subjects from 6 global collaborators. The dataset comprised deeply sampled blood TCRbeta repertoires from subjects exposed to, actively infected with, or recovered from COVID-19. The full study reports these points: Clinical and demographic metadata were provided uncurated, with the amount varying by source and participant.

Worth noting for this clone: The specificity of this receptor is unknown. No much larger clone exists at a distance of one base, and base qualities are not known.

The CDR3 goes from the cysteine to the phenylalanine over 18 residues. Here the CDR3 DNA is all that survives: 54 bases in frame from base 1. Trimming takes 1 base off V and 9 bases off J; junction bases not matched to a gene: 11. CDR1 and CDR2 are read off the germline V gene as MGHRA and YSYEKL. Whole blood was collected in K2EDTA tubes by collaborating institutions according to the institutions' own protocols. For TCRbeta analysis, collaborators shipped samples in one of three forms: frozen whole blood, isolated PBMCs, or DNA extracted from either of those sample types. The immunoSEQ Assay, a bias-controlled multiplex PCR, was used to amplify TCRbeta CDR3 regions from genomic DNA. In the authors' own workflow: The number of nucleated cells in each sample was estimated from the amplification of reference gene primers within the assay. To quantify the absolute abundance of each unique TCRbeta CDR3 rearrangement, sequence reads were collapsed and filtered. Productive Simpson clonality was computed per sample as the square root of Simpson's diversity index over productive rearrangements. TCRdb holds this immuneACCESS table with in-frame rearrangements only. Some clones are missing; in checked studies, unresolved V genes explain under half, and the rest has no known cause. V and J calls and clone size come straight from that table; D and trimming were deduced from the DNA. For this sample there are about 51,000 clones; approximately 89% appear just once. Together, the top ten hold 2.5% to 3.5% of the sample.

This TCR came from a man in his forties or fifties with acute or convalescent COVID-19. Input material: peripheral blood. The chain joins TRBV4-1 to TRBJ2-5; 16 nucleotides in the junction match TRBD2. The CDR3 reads CASSQVPGLAGGNWAQYF. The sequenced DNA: TGCGCCAGCAGCCAAGTACCGGGACTAGCGGGAGGGAATTGGGCCCAGTACTTC.